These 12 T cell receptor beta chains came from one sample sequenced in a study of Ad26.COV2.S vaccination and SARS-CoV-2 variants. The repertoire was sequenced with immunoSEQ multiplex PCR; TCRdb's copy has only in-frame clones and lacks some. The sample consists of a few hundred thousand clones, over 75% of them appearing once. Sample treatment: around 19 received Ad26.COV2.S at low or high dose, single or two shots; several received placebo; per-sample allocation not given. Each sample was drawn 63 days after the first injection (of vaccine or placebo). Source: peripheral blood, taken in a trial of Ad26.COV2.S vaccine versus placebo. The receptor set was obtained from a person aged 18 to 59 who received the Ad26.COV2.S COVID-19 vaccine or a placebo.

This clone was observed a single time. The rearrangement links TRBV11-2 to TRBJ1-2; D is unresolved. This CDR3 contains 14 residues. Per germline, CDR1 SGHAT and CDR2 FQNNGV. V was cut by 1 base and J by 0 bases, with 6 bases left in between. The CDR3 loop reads CASSLAVANYGYTF. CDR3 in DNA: TGTGCCAGCAGCTTAGCCGTAGCTAACTATGGCTACACCTTC.

The CDR3 nucleotides read TGTGCCAGTTATAATCCGGGACACCAGGGGATCCCCTACGAGCAGTACTTC. Protein sequence: CASYNPGHQGIPYEQYF. The chain combines TRBV2 with TRBJ2-7, with TRBD1 as a possible D gene (6 bases). CDR3 size: 17 residues. V was pared by 9 bases and J by 2 bases, with 26 bases between. The germline gives CDR1 SNHLY, CDR2 FYNNEI.

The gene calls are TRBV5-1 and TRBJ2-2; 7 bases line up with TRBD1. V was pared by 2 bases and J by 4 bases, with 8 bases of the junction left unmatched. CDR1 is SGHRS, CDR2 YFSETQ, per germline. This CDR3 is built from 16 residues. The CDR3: CASSLDATGITGELFF. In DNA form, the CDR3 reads TGCGCCAGCAGCTTAGATGCGACAGGGATCACCGGGGAGCTGTTTTTT.

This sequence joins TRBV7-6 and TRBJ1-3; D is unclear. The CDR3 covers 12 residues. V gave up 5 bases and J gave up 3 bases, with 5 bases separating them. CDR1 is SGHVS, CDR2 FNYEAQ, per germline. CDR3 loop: CASSPFGNTIYF. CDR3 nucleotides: TGTGCCAGCAGCCCCTTTGGAAACACCATATATTTT.

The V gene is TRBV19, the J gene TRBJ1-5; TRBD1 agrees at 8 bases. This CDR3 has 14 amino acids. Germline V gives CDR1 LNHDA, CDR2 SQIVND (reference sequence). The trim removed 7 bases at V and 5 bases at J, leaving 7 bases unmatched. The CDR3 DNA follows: TGTGCCAGTAAAAGACAGGGGAGTGATCAGCCCCAGCATTTT. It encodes CASKRQGSDQPQHF.

CDR3 bases: TGCGCCAGCAGCGTCCTACTAGCGGGGGGCCTCTTTCAGGCCGGGGAGCTGTTTTTT. Translated, it gives CASSVLLAGGLFQAGELFF. V gene TRBV5-1 combines with J gene TRBJ2-2; 12 positions match TRBD2. From germline, CDR1 is SGHRS and CDR2 YFSETQ. The CDR3 runs 19 residues. The V segment lost 4 bases and the J segment 6 bases; nucleotides outside the gene matches: 16.

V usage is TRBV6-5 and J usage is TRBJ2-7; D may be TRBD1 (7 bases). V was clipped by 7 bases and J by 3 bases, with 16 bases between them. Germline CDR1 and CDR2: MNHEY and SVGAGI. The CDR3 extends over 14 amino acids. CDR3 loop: CASTEWQGGYEQYF. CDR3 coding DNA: TGTGCCAGCACGGAGTGGCAGGGGGGCTACGAGCAGTACTTC.

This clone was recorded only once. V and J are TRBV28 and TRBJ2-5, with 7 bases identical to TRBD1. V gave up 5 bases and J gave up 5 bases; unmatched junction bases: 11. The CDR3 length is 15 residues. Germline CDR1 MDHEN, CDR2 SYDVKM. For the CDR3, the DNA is TGTGCCAGCAGTCCAGGGATAGGGGGCGCTGAGACCCAGTACTTC. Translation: CASSPGIGGAETQYF.

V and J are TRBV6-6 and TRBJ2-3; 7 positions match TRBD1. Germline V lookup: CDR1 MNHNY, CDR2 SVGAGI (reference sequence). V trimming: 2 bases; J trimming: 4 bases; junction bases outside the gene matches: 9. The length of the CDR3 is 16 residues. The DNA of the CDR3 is TGTGCCAGCAGTTACGGGACAGTCCTTGGGGCAGATACGCAGTATTTT. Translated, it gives CASSYGTVLGADTQYF.

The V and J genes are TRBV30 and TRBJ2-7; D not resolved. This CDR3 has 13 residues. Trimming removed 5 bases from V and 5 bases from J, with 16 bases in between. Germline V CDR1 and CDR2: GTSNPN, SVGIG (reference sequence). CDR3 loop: CAWSRSRLNEQYF. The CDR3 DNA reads TGTGCCTGGTCCCGGAGTCGGCTGAACGAGCAGTACTTC.

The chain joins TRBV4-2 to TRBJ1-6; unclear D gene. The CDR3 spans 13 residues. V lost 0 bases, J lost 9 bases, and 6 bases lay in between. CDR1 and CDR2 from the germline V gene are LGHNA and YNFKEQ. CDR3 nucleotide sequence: TGTGCCAGCAGCCAAGATTTAATTTCACCCCTCCACTTT. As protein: CASSQDLISPLHF.

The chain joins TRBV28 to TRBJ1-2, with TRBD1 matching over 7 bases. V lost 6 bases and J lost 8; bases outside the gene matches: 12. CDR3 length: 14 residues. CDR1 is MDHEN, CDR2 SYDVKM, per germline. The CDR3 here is CASRATDRYLGYTF. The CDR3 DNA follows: TGTGCCAGCAGGGCCACGGACAGGTACTTAGGCTACACCTTC.